The 9 T cell receptor beta chains listed next were all sequenced from one sample in a study of control samples from healthy donors and cancer patients. TCRdb's copy holds only in-frame clones and misses some; the assay was immunoSEQ multiplex PCR. The sample shows around 82,000 clones, 70% to 90% of them seen only once. The sequenced sample consisted of blood. These receptor sequences come from a man aged 50 or older in good health.

The chain uses TRBV19 and TRBJ2-3; D unclear. The CDR3 totals 13 residues. From germline, CDR1 is LNHDA and CDR2 SQIVND (reference sequence). Between the trimmed V and J ends, which lost 6 bases and 1 base, there was a span of 8 bases. The CDR3 region has the DNA TGTGCCAGTAGCTCCCTGGGCACAGATACGCAGTATTTT. Translation: CASSSLGTDTQYF.

This chain connects TRBV3-1 (or the pseudogene TRBV3-2) to TRBJ2-5; 9 bases fit TRBD2. With 3 bases clipped from V and 5 bases from J, the junction kept 4 bases outside the gene matches. CDR3 size: 14 residues. Germline lookup yields CDR1 LGHDT and CDR2 YNNKEL (reference sequence). The CDR3 loop is CASSHGTSWETQYF. CDR3 DNA: TGTGCCAGCAGCCACGGGACTAGCTGGGAGACCCAGTACTTC.

This chain uses TRBV6-5 with TRBJ1-2; D might be TRBD1 (5 bases). The V end lost 0 bases, the J end lost 2 bases, and 10 bases lay between the germline ends. Germline CDR1 MNHEY, CDR2 SVGAGI. CDR3 length: 15 residues. The CDR3 reads CASSYSGVLNYGYTF. Written as DNA, the CDR3 is TGTGCCAGCAGTTACTCAGGGGTTCTAAACTATGGCTACACCTTC.

The chain couples TRBV24-1 to TRBJ2-7; maybe TRBD1 (6 bases). Germline-derived CDR1 and CDR2 are KGHDR and SFDVKD. The CDR3 sequence is 12 residues long. Between the trimmed V and J ends, which lost 6 bases and 2 bases, there was a span of 7 bases. The CDR3 loop reads CATSSGAYEQYF. The CDR3 bases are TGTGCCACCAGTTCAGGGGCCTACGAGCAGTACTTC.

The chain has TRBV29-1 and TRBJ1-2; the D gene is possibly TRBD1 (5 bases). The CDR3 extends over 11 amino acids. Trimming cost V 8 bases and J 6 bases, with 13 bases left between them. Looked up from germline, CDR1 is SQVTM and CDR2 is ANQGSEA. This chain's CDR3 is CSSREGNGYTF. In nucleotides, the CDR3 is TGCAGCTCCAGGGAGGGGAATGGCTACACCTTC.

The chain is built from TRBV5-1 and TRBJ1-2; no clear D gene. CDR3 length: 14 residues. Trimming removed 0 bases at V and 4 bases at J, with 10 bases between. Per the germline V gene, CDR1 is SGHRS and CDR2 is YFSETQ. The DNA of the CDR3 is TGCGCCAGCAGCTTGGCTCCCAATGGCTATGGCTACACCTTC. This translates into CASSLAPNGYGYTF.

The chain employs TRBV15 and TRBJ1-5; 7 positions match TRBD1. The germline gives CDR1 LNHNV, CDR2 YYDKDF (reference sequence). The junction had 2 bases not matched to a gene; V was cut back by 0 bases and J by 3 bases. The CDR3 has 15 amino acids. The CDR3 sequence is CATSRDGTANQPQHF. CDR3 DNA sequence: TGTGCCACCAGCAGAGATGGGACAGCCAATCAGCCCCAGCATTTT.

The chain is built from TRBV19 and TRBJ1-1; a possible D gene is TRBD1 (5 bases). V was cut by 8 bases and J by 4 bases, with 8 bases left in between. Germline V lookup: CDR1 LNHDA, CDR2 SQIVND (reference sequence). The CDR3 runs 11 residues. The CDR3 protein is CASLGGTEAFF. The CDR3 DNA reads as TGTGCCAGTTTGGGGGGCACTGAAGCTTTCTTT.

The CDR3 region is CASSFHTEAFF. The CDR3 DNA reads TGTGCCAGCAGCTTTCATACTGAAGCTTTCTTT. V is TRBV5-8 and J is TRBJ1-1; D uncertain. CDR1 and CDR2 (germline): SGHTS, YDEGEE. The CDR3 length is 11 residues. V lost 2 bases and J 5 bases, leaving 4 bases between the germline ends.